In this sample, the clone carrying this T cell receptor beta chain turned up many times. Its specificity is not known. V gave up 5 bases and J gave up 4 bases; unmatched junction bases: 9. The CDR3 extends over 15 amino acids. The germline gives CDR1 LGHDT, CDR2 YNNKEL (reference sequence). These data originate in a study of T cells in Graves' hyperthyroidism and ophthalmopathy. General study points: The model identified upcoming ophthalmopathy a median 6.5 months ahead of onset. In blood, most of the thyroid clonotypes expanded above 0.001 were also present.

Each 10 ml fresh peripheral blood draw supplied the PBMCs. RNA transcripts served as the template for amplifying TCR beta CDR3 regions. HTBI primers were the set used in a first-round RT-PCR of the TCR CDR3. Via MiXCR, TCRdb re-called the multiplex PCR reads, giving one row per CDR3 protein. The sample shows 350,000 or so distinct CDR3 sequences, approximately 18% of them seen only once. The clonotype comes from a woman under 40 with Graves' hyperthyroidism that later progressed to Graves' ophthalmopathy. Sequences were obtained from blood. The chain combines TRBV3-1 with TRBJ2-5, with 8 bases matching TRBD2. The CDR3 DNA sequence: TGTGCCAGCAGCAAAAGGGCCCTAGCGGGAGAGACCCAGTACTTC. Its translation is CASSKRALAGETQYF.